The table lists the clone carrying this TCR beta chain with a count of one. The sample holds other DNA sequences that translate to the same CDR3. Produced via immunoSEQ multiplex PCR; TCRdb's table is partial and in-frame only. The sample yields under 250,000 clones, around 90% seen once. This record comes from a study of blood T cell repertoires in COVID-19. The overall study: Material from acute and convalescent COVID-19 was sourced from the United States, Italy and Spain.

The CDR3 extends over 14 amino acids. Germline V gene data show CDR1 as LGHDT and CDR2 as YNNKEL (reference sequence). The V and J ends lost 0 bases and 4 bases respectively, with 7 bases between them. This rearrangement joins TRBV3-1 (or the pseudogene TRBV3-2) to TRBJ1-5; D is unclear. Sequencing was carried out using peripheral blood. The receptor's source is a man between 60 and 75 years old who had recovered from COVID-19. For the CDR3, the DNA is TGTGCCAGCAGCCAAGATGCCGGGAATCAGCCCCAGCATTTT. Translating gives CASSQDAGNQPQHF.